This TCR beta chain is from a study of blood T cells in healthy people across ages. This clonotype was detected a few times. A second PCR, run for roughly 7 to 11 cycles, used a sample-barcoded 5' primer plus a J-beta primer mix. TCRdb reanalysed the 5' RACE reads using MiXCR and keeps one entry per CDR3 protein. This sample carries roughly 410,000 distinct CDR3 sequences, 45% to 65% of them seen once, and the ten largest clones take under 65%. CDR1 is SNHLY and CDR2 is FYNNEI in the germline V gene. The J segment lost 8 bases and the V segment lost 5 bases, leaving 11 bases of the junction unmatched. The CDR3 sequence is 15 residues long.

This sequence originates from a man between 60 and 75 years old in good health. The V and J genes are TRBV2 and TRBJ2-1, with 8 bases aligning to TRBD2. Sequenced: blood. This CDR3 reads CASSILAGFGDEQFF. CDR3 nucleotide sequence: TGTGCCAGCAGTATTCTAGCGGGTTTTGGCGATGAGCAGTTCTTC.